The 30 T cell receptor beta chains given below trace back to one sample, sequenced in a study of T cell responses to AZD1222 COVID-19 vaccine. Sequencing was performed with immunoSEQ multiplex PCR; in TCRdb, only in-frame clones are kept and a portion is missing. The sample includes under 150,000 clones, 80% to 95% of them seen just once. The sample was peripheral blood, taken on day 0 of AZD1222 vaccination. These receptors all come from an adult in good health.

This clone appeared a single time. The V and J genes are TRBV28 and TRBJ2-1, with a possible D match to TRBD2 (5 bases). The CDR3 runs to 16 residues. Germline V gene sequence: CDR1 MDHEN, CDR2 SYDVKM. V was cut by 3 bases and J by 2 bases, with 14 bases left in between. CDR3 loop: CASSFRTRRAYNEQFF. Written as DNA, the CDR3 is TGTGCCAGCAGTTTCAGGACCCGGCGGGCCTACAATGAGCAGTTCTTC.

This rearrangement joins TRBV29-1 to TRBJ2-7, with TRBD1 matching 8 bases. The germline V gene has CDR1 SQVTM and CDR2 ANQGSEA. The CDR3 consists of 11 residues. With V trimmed by 6 bases and J by 12 bases, 10 bases remained unmatched. CDR3 coding DNA: TGCAGCGTGACGGACCAGGGGGCAACGTACTTC. It codes for CSVTDQGATYF.

The chain uses TRBV7-2 and TRBJ2-1, with TRBD1 identical over 8 bases. CDR1 is SGHTA, CDR2 FQGNSA, per germline. The CDR3 extends over 13 amino acids. Unmatched junction bases numbered 6, after V lost 1 base and J lost 13 bases. CDR3 residues: CASSLVDRGEQFF. The CDR3 DNA reads as TGTGCCAGCAGCTTAGTTGACAGGGGTGAACAGTTCTTC.

This clone was recorded only once. V is TRBV7-9 and J is TRBJ1-1; D gene uncertain. Germline V gene lookup returns CDR1 SEHNR and CDR2 FQNEAQ (reference sequence). The CDR3 runs 13 residues. Between the trimmed V and J ends, which lost 2 bases and 5 bases, there was a span of 9 bases. The chain's CDR3 is CASSLNHATEAFF. DNA for the CDR3: TGTGCCAGCAGCTTAAACCATGCGACTGAAGCTTTCTTT.

V usage is TRBV3-1 (or the pseudogene TRBV3-2) and J usage is TRBJ2-1; D uncertain. Germline CDR1 reads LGHDT; CDR2 reads YNNKEL (reference sequence). The ends were cut back, 6 bases at V and 6 bases at J, with 6 bases in the middle. The CDR3 runs to 11 residues. The CDR3 spells CASSSSNEQFF. CDR3 in DNA: TGTGCCAGCAGTTCCAGCAATGAGCAGTTCTTC.

This chain links TRBV5-4 with TRBJ1-2, with unresolved D. The CDR3 is 14 amino acids. The germline gives CDR1 SGHNT, CDR2 YYREEE (reference sequence). Deletions cut 1 base from V and 5 bases from J, with 12 bases between. The CDR3 reads CASSLRDTSYGYTF. The CDR3 DNA is TGTGCCAGCAGCTTGAGGGATACCTCGTATGGCTACACCTTC. The full variable domain, completed using reference TRBV5-4 and TRBJ1-2, is ETGVTQSPTHLIKTRGQQVTLRCSSQSGHNTVSWYQQALGQGPQFIFQYYREEENGRGNFPPRFSGLQFPNYSSELNVNALELDDSALYLCASSLRDTSYGYTFGSGTRLTVV.

The rearrangement joins TRBV12-3 or TRBV12-4 to TRBJ2-7, with D possibly being TRBD2 (5 bases). The CDR3 is 12 amino acids. V shed 5 bases and J shed 4 bases, with 9 bases lying between them. The CDR3 protein is CASSLSAYEQYF. The CDR3 DNA reads as TGTGCCAGCAGTCTTAGCGCGTACGAGCAGTACTTC.

V is TRBV19 and J is TRBJ1-2, with TRBD1 as a possible D gene (5 bases). V lost 3 bases and J lost 0, with 17 bases in between. CDR3 length: 17 residues. Germline assignment: CDR1 LNHDA and CDR2 SQIVND (reference sequence). The CDR3 region is CASSMPQGRISNYGYTF. The CDR3 DNA sequence: TGTGCCAGTAGTATGCCGCAGGGAAGGATTTCTAACTATGGCTACACCTTC.

The CDR3 here is CASSLEQGRHEQYF. The CDR3 DNA is TGTGCCAGCAGCTTAGAACAGGGGAGACACGAGCAGTACTTC. V is TRBV7-2 and J is TRBJ2-7, with TRBD1 matching 7 bases. Per germline, CDR1 SGHTA and CDR2 FQGNSA. The CDR3 contains 14 residues. V shed 1 base and J 5 bases; nucleotides not matched to a gene: 5.

The CDR3 DNA sequence: TGTGCCAGCAGTTTTTCGGGGGAAAATGAGCAGTTCTTC. It codes for CASSFSGENEQFF. V gene TRBV12-3 or TRBV12-4 combines with J gene TRBJ2-1; perhaps TRBD2 as D (6 bases). Trimming shortened V by 3 bases and J by 7 bases, and 10 bases separated the two germline ends. CDR3 size: 13 residues.

The rearrangement joins TRBV28 to TRBJ2-5; 13 bases are shared with TRBD2. After removal of 2 bases from V and 0 bases from J, the junction contained 6 bases not matched to a gene. The CDR3 runs to 18 residues. Germline CDR1 MDHEN, CDR2 SYDVKM. CDR3 sequence reads: CASSLTSGRAVYQETQYF. For the CDR3, the DNA is TGTGCCAGCAGTTTAACTAGCGGGAGGGCTGTTTACCAAGAGACCCAGTACTTC.

The chain couples TRBV5-8 to TRBJ1-1, with D possibly being TRBD1 (6 bases). Germline assignment: CDR1 SGHTS and CDR2 YDEGEE. CDR3 length: 12 residues. The V and J ends lost 2 bases and 5 bases respectively, with 7 bases between them. CDR3 DNA: TGTGCCAGCAGCTTCCAGGGGACTGAAGCTTTCTTT. This sequence encodes CASSFQGTEAFF. The entire variable domain, with the rest obtained from reference TRBV5-8 and TRBJ1-1, is as follows: EAGVTQSPTHLIKTRGQQATLRCSPISGHTSVYWYQQALGLGLQFLLWYDEGEERNRGNFPPRFSGRQFPNYSSELNVNALELEDSALYLCASSFQGTEAFFGQGTRLTVV.

The J gene is TRBJ1-5, the V gene TRBV6-5; no clear D. The V gene lost 5 bases and the J gene lost 3 bases, with 14 bases spanning the gap. This CDR3 comprises 15 residues. Germline CDR1 reads MNHEY; CDR2 reads SVGAGI. In DNA, the CDR3 is TGTGCCAGCAGTCGGGAAAAGATGTTCAATCAGCCCCAGCATTTT. It yields the protein CASSREKMFNQPQHF.

J is TRBJ2-2 and V is TRBV7-8; 10 positions agree with TRBD1. The CDR3 loop spans 16 amino acids. J lost 7 bases, V lost 5 bases, and 10 bases had no gene match. From germline, CDR1 is SGHVS and CDR2 FQNEAQ. CDR3 nucleotides: TGTGCCAGCAGCAAGGACAGGGGGGTCCAAGGCGGGGAGCTGTTTTTT. Encoded protein: CASSKDRGVQGGELFF.

V gene TRBV6-4 combines with J gene TRBJ1-1; maybe TRBD1 (5 bases). The CDR3 is 16 amino acids. CDR1 MRHNA and CDR2 SNTAGT come from the germline V gene. Between the trimmed V and J ends, which lost 11 bases and 1 base, there was a span of 23 bases. CDR3 nucleotides: TGTGCCGGACAAATCCGGGGTGAGGGCTGGAACACTGAAGCTTTCTTT. It yields the protein CAGQIRGEGWNTEAFF.

In its sample, this clone was seen once. The chain uses TRBV7-6 and TRBJ2-2; maybe TRBD2 (5 bases). V was shortened by 2 bases and J by 8 bases, with 12 bases between the two germline ends. Germline V gives CDR1 SGHVS, CDR2 FNYEAQ. This CDR3 has 14 residues. The CDR3 coding sequence is TGTGCCAGCAGCTTACTAGCTGAGATAGGGGAGCTGTTTTTT. Protein sequence: CASSLLAEIGELFF.

This chain links TRBV7-2 with TRBJ1-1, with TRBD1 matching over 9 bases. Germline CDR1 and CDR2: SGHTA and FQGNSA. After removal of 2 bases from V and 4 bases from J, the junction contained 8 bases not matched to a gene. The CDR3 is made up of 16 amino acids. DNA for the CDR3: TGTGCCAGCAGCTTACAGACAGGGGGATTCCCCACTGAAGCTTTCTTT. Translated, it gives CASSLQTGGFPTEAFF.

The chain recombines TRBV15 with TRBJ2-3; either TRBD1 or TRBD2 may supply D (7 bases each). There are 15 residues in the CDR3. The V gene lost 0 bases and the J gene lost 4 bases, with 11 bases spanning the gap. Per germline, CDR1 LNHNV and CDR2 YYDKDF (reference sequence). The chain's CDR3 is CATSRDRGGADTQYF. The CDR3, as DNA: TGTGCCACCAGCAGAGACAGGGGGGGGGCAGATACGCAGTATTTT.

The CDR3 reads CASSTETGVVDGYTF. Here the CDR3 DNA reads TGTGCCAGCAGTACCGAGACAGGGGTCGTGGATGGCTACACCTTC. This chain links TRBV6-6 with TRBJ1-2; 8 bases match TRBD1. Trimming at V came to 5 bases and at J to 6 bases, leaving 11 bases not matched to a gene. The CDR3 has 15 amino acids. Germline CDR1 is MNHNY and CDR2 is SVGAGI (reference sequence).

J is TRBJ2-7 and V is TRBV28, with a weak D call TRBD2 (6 bases). V dropped 6 bases and J dropped 6 bases, with 21 bases sitting between them. CDR3 size: 15 residues. CDR1 is MDHEN, CDR2 SYDVKM, per germline. CDR3: CASSSTGTGLLEQYF. The DNA for the CDR3 is TGTGCCAGCAGCAGTACCGGGACTGGGCTCCTCGAGCAGTACTTC.

The V call is TRBV3-1 (or the pseudogene TRBV3-2), the J call TRBJ2-4, with D perhaps assigned TRBD1 or TRBD2 (5 bases each). Germline assignment: CDR1 LGHDT and CDR2 YNNKEL (reference sequence). V was clipped by 0 bases and J by 0 bases, with 12 bases between them. This CDR3 contains 17 residues. The CDR3 DNA sequence: TGTGCCAGCAGCCAAGACCTGAGGGACGCAGCCAAAAACATTCAGTACTTC. Encoded protein: CASSQDLRDAAKNIQYF.

This clone was detected only a few times. The rearrangement uses TRBV19 and TRBJ2-5, with 10 bases fitting TRBD2. The CDR3 is 14 amino acids. Trimming removed 3 bases from V and 3 bases from J; junction bases left unmatched: 1. The germline gives CDR1 LNHDA, CDR2 SQIVND (reference sequence). The CDR3 bases are TGTGCCAGTAGTATCCTAGCGGGGGAAGAGACCCAGTACTTC. This codes for CASSILAGEETQYF.

The chain's CDR3 is CATSRDVGGSNEKLFF. CDR3 coding DNA: TGTGCCACCAGCAGAGATGTGGGGGGATCTAATGAAAAACTGTTTTTT. This sequence joins TRBV15 and TRBJ1-4; D perhaps matches TRBD1 (5 bases). Per the germline V gene, CDR1 is LNHNV and CDR2 is YYDKDF (reference sequence). The CDR3 spans 16 residues. V was pared by 0 bases and J by 3 bases, with 11 bases between. The full variable domain, with the rest looked up from reference TRBV15 and TRBJ1-4, is DAMVIQNPRYQVTQFGKPVTLSCSQTLNHNVMYWYQQKSSQAPKLLFHYYDKDFNNEADTPDNFQSRRPNTSFCFLDIRSPGLGDTAMYLCATSRDVGGSNEKLFFGSGTQLSVL.

The chain uses TRBV19 and TRBJ2-1; a possible D gene is TRBD1 (5 bases). CDR3 length: 11 residues. The germline V and J ends were trimmed by 10 bases and 4 bases, with 8 bases remaining between them. From germline, CDR1 is LNHDA and CDR2 SQIVND (reference sequence). This chain's CDR3 is CATTAYNEQFF. In nucleotides, the CDR3 is TGTGCCACGACAGCTTACAATGAGCAGTTCTTC. Drawing the rest from reference TRBV19 and TRBJ2-1, the complete variable domain is DGGITQSPKYLFRKEGQNVTLSCEQNLNHDAMYWYRQDPGQGLRLIYYSQIVNDFQKGDIAEGYSVSREKKESFPLTVTSAQKNPTAFYLCATTAYNEQFFGPGTRLTVL.

The chain couples TRBV4-2 to TRBJ2-1; 7 bases agree with TRBD2. CDR3 length: 14 residues. The J segment lost 8 bases and the V segment lost 4 bases, leaving 8 bases of the junction unmatched. The germline V gene has CDR1 LGHNA and CDR2 YNFKEQ. The CDR3 coding sequence is TGTGCCAGCAGCCTCAGCGGGGCAGGCGATGAGCAGTTCTTC. Its translation: CASSLSGAGDEQFF.

The V call is TRBV7-8, the J call TRBJ1-1, with D unclear. The ends were cut back, 7 bases at V and 1 base at J, with 13 bases in the middle. CDR1 and CDR2 (germline): SGHVS, FQNEAQ. This CDR3 spans 14 amino acids. In nucleotides, the CDR3 is TGTGCCAGCACCCTATTATCCCCGAACACTGAAGCTTTCTTT. Its translation: CASTLLSPNTEAFF.

The V and J genes are TRBV10-3 and TRBJ2-2; the D is unclear. V was cut by 6 bases and J by 4 bases, with 12 bases left in between. This CDR3 has 14 residues. The germline gives CDR1 ENHRY, CDR2 SYGVKD. DNA for the CDR3: TGTGCCATCAGAGGAGAGTTGGCCACCGGGGAGCTGTTTTTT. This codes for CAIRGELATGELFF.

This rearrangement joins TRBV11-2 to TRBJ2-5; tentatively, D is TRBD1 or TRBD2 (5 bases each). This CDR3 spans 14 amino acids. Germline V gene lookup returns CDR1 SGHAT and CDR2 FQNNGV. V was pared by 3 bases and J by 5 bases, with 13 bases between. The CDR3 bases are TGTGCCAGCAGCTTGGTGGGACCACGGGAGACCCAGTACTTC. It codes for CASSLVGPRETQYF.

This chain uses TRBV10-1 with TRBJ2-3; TRBD1 is a possible D gene (6 bases). CDR1 is WNHNN and CDR2 is SYGVQD in the germline V gene (reference sequence). V shed 3 bases and J shed 0 bases, with 16 bases lying between them. The CDR3 has 17 amino acids. Here the CDR3 DNA reads TGCGCCAGCAGTGATCTGGTATCAGGGGCTAGCACAGATACGCAGTATTTT. Its protein is CASSDLVSGASTDTQYF.

The rearrangement joins TRBV5-1 to TRBJ2-7, with 7 bases lining up with TRBD1. The CDR3 spans 15 residues. V shed 2 bases, J shed 6 bases, and the junction held 11 bases outside the gene matches. Germline V gene lookup returns CDR1 SGHRS and CDR2 YFSETQ. This CDR3 reads CASSFGGGQSPEQYF. For the CDR3, the DNA is TGCGCCAGCAGCTTTGGTGGGGGACAGTCCCCCGAGCAGTACTTC.